Listed below are T cell receptor beta chains from one sample, sequenced in a study of T cell repertoires in cytomegalovirus infection. MiXCR, applied by TCRdb to the reads, yields one record per CDR3 protein. Here the sample spans 65,000 to 90,000 distinct CDR3 sequences, 4% being singletons. Sequencing was carried out using PBMCs. These receptors were obtained from a human donor in good health (CMV status not recorded). Some clones in this sample may be carry-over from other donors' samples. Both conserved end residues are part of each CDR3. Each record gives: J gene, clone size, D gene, V gene, CDR3 protein, CDR3 DNA. D genes are given only for firm matches. Only some rows state a clone size, as once, few, many or a class for expanded clones.

>TRBJ2-3|many|-|TRBV7-2
CASRLTLWGDTDTQYF
TGTGCCAGCAGGTTGACCTTGTGGGGGGACACAGATACGCAGTATTTT
>TRBJ2-1|many|-|TRBV6-5
CASSSANYNEQFF
TGTGCCAGCAGCTCCGCAAACTACAATGAGCAGTTCTTC
>TRBJ2-6|many|-|TRBV20-1
CSARTGTGANVLTF
TGCAGTGCTAGAACAGGGACTGGGGCCAACGTCCTGACTTTC
>TRBJ2-3|few|TRBD2|TRBV7-2
CASSRPAGGNTDTQYF
TGTGCCAGCAGTAGACCGGCGGGGGGAAACACAGATACGCAGTATTTT
>TRBJ2-2|many|-|TRBV7-2
CASSWGGPGELFF
TGTGCCAGCAGTTGGGGTGGGCCCGGGGAGCTGTTTTTT
>TRBJ1-1|many|-|TRBV4-3
CASSQGGLGDLEAFF
TGCGCCAGCAGCCAAGGAGGCTTGGGGGATTTGGAAGCTTTCTTT
>TRBJ2-3|many|-|TRBV7-2
CASKLRGPSRADTQYF
TGTGCCAGCAAACTCAGGGGACCCTCTCGGGCAGATACGCAGTATTTT
>TRBJ2-1|many|-|TRBV20-1
CSARDPHDREGGDEQFF
TGCAGTGCTAGAGACCCCCACGACAGGGAGGGTGGTGATGAGCAGTTCTTC
>TRBJ2-1|many|TRBD2|TRBV7-2
CASSPGLAGWYNEQFF
TGTGCCAGCAGCCCCGGACTAGCGGGATGGTACAATGAGCAGTTCTTC
>TRBJ2-3|-|-|TRBV6-1
CASSDRTASTQYF
TGTGCCAGCAGTGACAGGACGGCGTCTACGCAGTATTTT
>TRBJ2-7|many|TRBD1|TRBV7-2
CASSNRQGARYEQYF
TGTGCCAGCAGCAACCGACAGGGAGCTAGATACGAGCAGTACTTC
>TRBJ1-4|many|TRBD1|TRBV12-3/TRBV12-4
CASSLTGGVYEKLFF
TGTGCCAGCAGTCTAACAGGGGGCGTGTATGAAAAACTGTTTTTT
>TRBJ2-2|many|TRBD1|TRBV7-6
CASSRGTGQMVGELFF
TGTGCCAGCAGCCGCGGGACAGGACAAATGGTCGGGGAGCTGTTTTTT
>TRBJ2-7|many|TRBD1|TRBV7-2
CASSRDRSSWEQYF
TGTGCCAGCAGCAGGGACAGGAGCTCGTGGGAGCAGTACTTC
>TRBJ2-3|many|TRBD1|TRBV10-3
CAGGTGTDTQYF
TGTGCCGGCGGGACAGGAACAGATACGCAGTATTTT